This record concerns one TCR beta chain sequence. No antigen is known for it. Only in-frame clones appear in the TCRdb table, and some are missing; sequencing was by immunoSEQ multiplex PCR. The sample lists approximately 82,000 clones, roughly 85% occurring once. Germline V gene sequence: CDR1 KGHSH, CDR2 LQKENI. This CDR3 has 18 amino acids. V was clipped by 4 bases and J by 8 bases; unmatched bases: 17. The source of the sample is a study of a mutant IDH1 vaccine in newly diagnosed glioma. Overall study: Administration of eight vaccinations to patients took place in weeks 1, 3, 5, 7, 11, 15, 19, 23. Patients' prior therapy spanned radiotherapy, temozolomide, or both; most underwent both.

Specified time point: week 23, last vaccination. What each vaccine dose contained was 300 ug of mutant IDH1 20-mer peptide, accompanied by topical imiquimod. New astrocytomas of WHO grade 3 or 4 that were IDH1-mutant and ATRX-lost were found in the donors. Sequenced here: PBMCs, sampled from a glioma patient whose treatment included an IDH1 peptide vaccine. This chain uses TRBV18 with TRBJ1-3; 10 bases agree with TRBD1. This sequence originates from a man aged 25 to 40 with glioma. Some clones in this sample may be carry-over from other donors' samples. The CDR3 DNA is TGTGCCAGCTCACTACCGATGCCGGGACAGGGGATGATAGACACCATATATTTT. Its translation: CASSLPMPGQGMIDTIYF.